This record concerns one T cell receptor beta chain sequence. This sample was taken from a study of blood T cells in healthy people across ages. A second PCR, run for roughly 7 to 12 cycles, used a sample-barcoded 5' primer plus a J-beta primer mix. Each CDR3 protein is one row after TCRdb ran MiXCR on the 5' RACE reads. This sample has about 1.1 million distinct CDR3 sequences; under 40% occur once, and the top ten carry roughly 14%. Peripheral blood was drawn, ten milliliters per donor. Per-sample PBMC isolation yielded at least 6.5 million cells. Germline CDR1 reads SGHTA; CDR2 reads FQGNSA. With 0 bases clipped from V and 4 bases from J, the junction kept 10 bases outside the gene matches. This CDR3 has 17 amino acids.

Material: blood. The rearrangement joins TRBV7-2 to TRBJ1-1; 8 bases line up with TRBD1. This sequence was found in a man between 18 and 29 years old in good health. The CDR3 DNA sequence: TGTGCCAGCAGCTTAGCGAAGGACAGGGTCTGGGGCACTGAAGCTTTCTTT. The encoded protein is CASSLAKDRVWGTEAFF.